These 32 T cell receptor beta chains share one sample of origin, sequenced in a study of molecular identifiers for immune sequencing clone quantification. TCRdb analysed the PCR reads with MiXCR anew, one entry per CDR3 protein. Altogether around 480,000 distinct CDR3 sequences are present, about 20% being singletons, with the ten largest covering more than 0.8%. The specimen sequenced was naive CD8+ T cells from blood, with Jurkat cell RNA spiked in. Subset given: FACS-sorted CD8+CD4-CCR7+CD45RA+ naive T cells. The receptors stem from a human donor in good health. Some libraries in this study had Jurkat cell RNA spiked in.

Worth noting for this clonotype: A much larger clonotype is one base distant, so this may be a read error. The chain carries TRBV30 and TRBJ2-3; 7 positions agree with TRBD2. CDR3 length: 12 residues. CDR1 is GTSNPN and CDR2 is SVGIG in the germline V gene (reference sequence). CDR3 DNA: TGTGCCCGGGGGGATGCTACAGATATGCAGTATTTT. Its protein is CARGDATDMQYF.

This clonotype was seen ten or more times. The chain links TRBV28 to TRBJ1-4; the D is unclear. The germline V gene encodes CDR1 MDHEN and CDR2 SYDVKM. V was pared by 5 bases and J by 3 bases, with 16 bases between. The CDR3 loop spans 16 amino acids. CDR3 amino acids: CASSAAETTPNEKLFF. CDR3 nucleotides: TGTGCCAGCAGTGCTGCGGAAACTACACCTAATGAAAAACTGTTTTTT.

CDR3: CASSSADRERYEKLFF. The DNA of the CDR3 is TGTGCCAGCAGCTCCGCAGACAGGGAGCGTTATGAAAAACTGTTTTTT. The gene calls are TRBV7-9 and TRBJ1-4, with 7 bases lining up with TRBD1. Germline assignment: CDR1 SEHNR and CDR2 FQNEAQ (reference sequence). This CDR3 is built from 16 residues. V was clipped by 4 bases and J by 6 bases; unmatched bases: 11.

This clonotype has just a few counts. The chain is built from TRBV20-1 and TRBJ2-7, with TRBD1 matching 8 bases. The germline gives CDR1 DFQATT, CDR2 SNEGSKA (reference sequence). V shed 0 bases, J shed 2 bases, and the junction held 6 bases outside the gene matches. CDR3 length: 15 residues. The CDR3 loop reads CSARDSTGVPYEQYF. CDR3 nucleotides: TGCAGTGCTAGAGACTCGACAGGGGTGCCCTACGAGCAGTACTTC.

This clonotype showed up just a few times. The CDR3 DNA reads as TGTGCCAGCAGCCCATTAGGCGGGACCGACGAGCAGTACTTC. The encoded protein is CASSPLGGTDEQYF. The chain is built from TRBV7-8 and TRBJ2-7; D perhaps matches TRBD2 (6 bases). This CDR3 has 14 amino acids. Germline CDR1 is SGHVS and CDR2 is FQNEAQ. V was clipped by 5 bases and J by 5 bases, with 16 bases between them.

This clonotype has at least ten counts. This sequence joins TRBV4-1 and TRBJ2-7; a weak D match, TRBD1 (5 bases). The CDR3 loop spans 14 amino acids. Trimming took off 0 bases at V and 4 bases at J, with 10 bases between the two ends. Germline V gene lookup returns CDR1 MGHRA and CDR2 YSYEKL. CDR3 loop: CASSQDPDSYEQYF. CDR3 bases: TGCGCCAGCAGCCAAGATCCCGACAGTTACGAGCAGTACTTC.

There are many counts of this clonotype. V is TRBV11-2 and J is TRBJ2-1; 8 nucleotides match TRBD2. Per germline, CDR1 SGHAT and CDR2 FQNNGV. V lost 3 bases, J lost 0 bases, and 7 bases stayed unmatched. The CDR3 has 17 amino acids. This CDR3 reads CASSLAGGYLSYNEQFF. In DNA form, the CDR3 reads TGTGCCAGCAGCTTGGCGGGAGGCTACCTCTCCTACAATGAGCAGTTCTTC. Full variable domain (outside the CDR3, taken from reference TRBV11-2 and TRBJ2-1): EAGVAQSPRYKIIEKRQSVAFWCNPISGHATLYWYQQILGQGPKLLIQFQNNGVVDDSQLPKDRFSAERLKGVDSTLKIQPAKLEDSAVYLCASSLAGGYLSYNEQFFGPGTRLTVL.

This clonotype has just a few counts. The CDR3 reads CAWNSVEQYF. CDR3 DNA sequence: TGTGCCTGGAACAGCGTCGAGCAGTACTTC. The chain is built from TRBV30 and TRBJ2-7, with D hard to call. The CDR3 is 10 amino acids. The V gene's germline CDR1 is GTSNPN and CDR2 SVGIG (reference sequence). Trimming stripped 4 bases from V and 6 bases from J, with 7 bases between.

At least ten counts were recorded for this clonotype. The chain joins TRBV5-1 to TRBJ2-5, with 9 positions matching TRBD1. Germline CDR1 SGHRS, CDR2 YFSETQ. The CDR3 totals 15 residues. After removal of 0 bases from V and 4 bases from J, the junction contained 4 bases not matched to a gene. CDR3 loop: CASSLGQGVGETQYF. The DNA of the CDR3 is TGCGCCAGCAGCTTGGGACAGGGGGTCGGAGAGACCCAGTACTTC.

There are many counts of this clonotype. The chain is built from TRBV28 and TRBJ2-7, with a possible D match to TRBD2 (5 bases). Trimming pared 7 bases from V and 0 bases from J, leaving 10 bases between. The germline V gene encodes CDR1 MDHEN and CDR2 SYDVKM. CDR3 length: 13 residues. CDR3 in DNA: TGTGCCAGCACTGAAGGGAGCTCCTACGAGCAGTACTTC. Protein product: CASTEGSSYEQYF.

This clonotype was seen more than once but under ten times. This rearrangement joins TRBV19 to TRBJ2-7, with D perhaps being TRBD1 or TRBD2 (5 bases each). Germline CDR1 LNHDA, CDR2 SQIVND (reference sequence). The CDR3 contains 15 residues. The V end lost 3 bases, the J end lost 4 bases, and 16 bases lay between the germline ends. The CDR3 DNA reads TGTGCCAGTAGTATCGGGTCAGGGACGTGGTACGAGCAGTACTTC. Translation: CASSIGSGTWYEQYF.

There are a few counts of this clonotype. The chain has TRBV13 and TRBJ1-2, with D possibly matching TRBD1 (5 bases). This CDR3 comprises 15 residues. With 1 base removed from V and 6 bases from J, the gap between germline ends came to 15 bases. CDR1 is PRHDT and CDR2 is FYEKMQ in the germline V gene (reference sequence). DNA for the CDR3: TGTGCCAGCAGCTTAGAGGGACGGGGGGTTCATGGCTACACCTTC. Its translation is CASSLEGRGVHGYTF.

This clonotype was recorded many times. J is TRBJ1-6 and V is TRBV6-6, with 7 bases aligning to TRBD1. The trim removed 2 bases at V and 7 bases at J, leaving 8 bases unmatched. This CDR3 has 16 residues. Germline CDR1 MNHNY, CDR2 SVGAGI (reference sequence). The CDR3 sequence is CASSYGPGGGNSPLHF. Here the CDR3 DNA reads TGTGCCAGCAGTTACGGTCCAGGGGGAGGGAATTCACCCCTCCACTTT.

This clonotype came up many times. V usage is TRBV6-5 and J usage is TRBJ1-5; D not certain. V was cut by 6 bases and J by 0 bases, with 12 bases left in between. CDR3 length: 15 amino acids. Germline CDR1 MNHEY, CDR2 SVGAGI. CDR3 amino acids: CASSPTMASNQPQHF. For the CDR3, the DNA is TGTGCCAGCAGCCCCACGATGGCTAGCAATCAGCCCCAGCATTTT.

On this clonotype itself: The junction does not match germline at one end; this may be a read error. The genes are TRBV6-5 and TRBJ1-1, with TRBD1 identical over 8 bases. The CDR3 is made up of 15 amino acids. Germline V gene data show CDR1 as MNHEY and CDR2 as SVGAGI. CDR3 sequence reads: CACSYAQGAFTEAFF. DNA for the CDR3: TGTGCCTGCAGTTATGCCCAGGGGGCTTTCACTGAAGCTTTCTTT.

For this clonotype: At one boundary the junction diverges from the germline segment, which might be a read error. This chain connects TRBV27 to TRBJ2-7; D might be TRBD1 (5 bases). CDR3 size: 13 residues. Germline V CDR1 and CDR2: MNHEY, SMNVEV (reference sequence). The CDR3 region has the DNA TGTGCCTGCAGTTTATCGGCAGGGCACGAGCAGTACTTC. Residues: CACSLSAGHEQYF.

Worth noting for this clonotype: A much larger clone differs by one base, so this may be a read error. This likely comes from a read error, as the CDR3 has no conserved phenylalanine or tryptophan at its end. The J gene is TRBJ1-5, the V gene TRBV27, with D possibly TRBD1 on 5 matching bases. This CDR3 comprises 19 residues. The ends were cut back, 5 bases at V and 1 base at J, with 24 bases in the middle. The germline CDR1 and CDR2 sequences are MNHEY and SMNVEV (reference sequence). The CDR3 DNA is TGTGCCAGCAGTCCGTGGGGGTCCGAATTATCTGCGAGCAATCAGCCCCAGCATCTT. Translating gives CASSPWGSELSASNQPQHL.

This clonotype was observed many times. CDR3: CASSSNYGYTF. CDR3 DNA sequence: TGTGCCAGCAGCTCGAACTATGGCTACACCTTC. This chain joins TRBV13 and TRBJ1-2; D remains ambiguous. Per germline, CDR1 PRHDT and CDR2 FYEKMQ (reference sequence). V lost 4 bases and J 2 bases, leaving 2 bases between the germline ends. The CDR3 runs 11 residues.

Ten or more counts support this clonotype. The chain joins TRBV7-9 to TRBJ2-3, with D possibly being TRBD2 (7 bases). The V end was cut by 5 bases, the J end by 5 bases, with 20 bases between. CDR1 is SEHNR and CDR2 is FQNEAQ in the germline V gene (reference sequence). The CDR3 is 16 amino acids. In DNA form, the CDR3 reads TGTGCCAGCAGCCCCCCGTTGGGGGGGGCGGGAGATACGCAGTATTTT. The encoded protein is CASSPPLGGAGDTQYF.

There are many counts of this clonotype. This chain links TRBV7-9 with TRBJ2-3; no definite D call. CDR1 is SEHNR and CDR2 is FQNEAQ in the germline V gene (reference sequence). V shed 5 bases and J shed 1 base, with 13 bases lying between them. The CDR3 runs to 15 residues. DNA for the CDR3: TGTGCCAGCAGCCTCGCGTTTGGGGGCACAGATACGCAGTATTTT. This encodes CASSLAFGGTDTQYF.

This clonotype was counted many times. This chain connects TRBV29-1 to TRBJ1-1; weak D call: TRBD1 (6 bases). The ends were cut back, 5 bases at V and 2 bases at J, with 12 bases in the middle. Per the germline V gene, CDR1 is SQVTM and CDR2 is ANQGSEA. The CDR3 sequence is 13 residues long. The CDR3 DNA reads TGCAGCGTTTCAGACAGGCTAAACACTGAAGCTTTCTTT. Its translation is CSVSDRLNTEAFF.

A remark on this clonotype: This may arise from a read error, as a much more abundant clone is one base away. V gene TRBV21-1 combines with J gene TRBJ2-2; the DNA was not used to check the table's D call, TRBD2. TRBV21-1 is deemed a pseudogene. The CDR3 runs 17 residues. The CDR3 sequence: CASSFPPDSKNTGEPFF. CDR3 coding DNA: TGTGCCAGCAGCTTTCCCCCGGACTCGAAGAACACCGGGGAGCCGTTTTTT.

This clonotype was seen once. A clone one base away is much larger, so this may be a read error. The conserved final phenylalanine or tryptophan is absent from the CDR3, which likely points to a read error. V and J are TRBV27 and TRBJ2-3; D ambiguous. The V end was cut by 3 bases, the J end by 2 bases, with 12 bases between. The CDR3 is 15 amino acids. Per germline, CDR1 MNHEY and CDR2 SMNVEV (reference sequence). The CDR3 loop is CASSLTALYTDTQYS. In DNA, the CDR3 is TGTGCCAGCAGTTTGACGGCTTTATACACAGATACGCAGTATTCT.

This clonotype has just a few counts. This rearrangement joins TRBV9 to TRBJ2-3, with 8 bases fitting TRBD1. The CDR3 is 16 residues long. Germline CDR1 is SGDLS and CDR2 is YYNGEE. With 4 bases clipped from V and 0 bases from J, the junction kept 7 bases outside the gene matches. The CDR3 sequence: CASSPGQGASTDTQYF. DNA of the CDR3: TGTGCCAGCAGCCCCGGCCAGGGGGCCAGCACAGATACGCAGTATTTT. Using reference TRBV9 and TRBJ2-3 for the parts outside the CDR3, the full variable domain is DSGVTQTPKHLITATGQRVTLRCSPRSGDLSVYWYQQSLDQGLQFLIQYYNGEERAKGNILERFSAQQFPDLHSELNLSSLELGDSALYFCASSPGQGASTDTQYFGPGTRLTVL.

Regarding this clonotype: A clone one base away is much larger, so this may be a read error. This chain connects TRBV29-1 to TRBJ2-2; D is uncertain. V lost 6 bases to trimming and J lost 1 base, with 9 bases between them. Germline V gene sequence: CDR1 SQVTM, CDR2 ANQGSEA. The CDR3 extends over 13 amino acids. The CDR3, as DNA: TGCAGCGTATGGGCGGTGAACACCGGGGAGCTGTTTTTT. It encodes CSVWAVNTGELFF.

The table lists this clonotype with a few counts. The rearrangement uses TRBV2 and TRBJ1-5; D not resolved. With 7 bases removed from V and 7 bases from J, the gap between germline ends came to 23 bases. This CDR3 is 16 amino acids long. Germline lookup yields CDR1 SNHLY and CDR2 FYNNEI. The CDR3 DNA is TGTGCCAGCACGACTCGTCGAACCGAGTTAAGGCAGCCCCAGCATTTT. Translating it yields CASTTRRTELRQPQHF.

Here the CDR3 DNA reads TGTGCCATCAGTGCCCAGAGGGCAGGGGTGGATCAGCCCCAGCATTTT. This gives the protein CAISAQRAGVDQPQHF. The chain is built from TRBV10-3 and TRBJ1-5; possibly TRBD1 for D (6 bases). V dropped 4 bases and J dropped 5 bases, with 18 bases sitting between them. Germline CDR1 reads ENHRY; CDR2 reads SYGVKD. This CDR3 contains 16 residues.

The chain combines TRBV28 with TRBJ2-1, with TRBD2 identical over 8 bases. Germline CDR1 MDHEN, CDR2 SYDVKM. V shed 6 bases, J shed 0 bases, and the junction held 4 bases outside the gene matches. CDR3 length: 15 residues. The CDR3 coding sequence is TGTGCCAGCAGCGCAGGGACTAGCTCCTACAATGAGCAGTTCTTC. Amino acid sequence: CASSAGTSSYNEQFF. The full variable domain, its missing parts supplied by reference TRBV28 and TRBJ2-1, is DVKVTQSSRYLVKRTGEKVFLECVQDMDHENMFWYRQDPGLGLRLIYFSYDVKMKEKGDIPEGYSVSREKKERFSLILESASTNQTSMYLCASSAGTSSYNEQFFGPGTRLTVL.

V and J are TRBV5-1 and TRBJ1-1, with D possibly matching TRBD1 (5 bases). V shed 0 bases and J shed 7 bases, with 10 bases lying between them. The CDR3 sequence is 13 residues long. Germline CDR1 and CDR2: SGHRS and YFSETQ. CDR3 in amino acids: CASSLVGGGEAFF. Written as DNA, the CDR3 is TGCGCCAGCAGCTTGGTGGGGGGGGGTGAAGCTTTCTTT.

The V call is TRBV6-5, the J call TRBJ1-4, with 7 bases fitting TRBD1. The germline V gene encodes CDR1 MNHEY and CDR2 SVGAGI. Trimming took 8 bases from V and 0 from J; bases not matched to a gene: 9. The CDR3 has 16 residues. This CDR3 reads CASGPTGAATNEKLFF. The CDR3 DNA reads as TGTGCCAGCGGGCCAACAGGGGCCGCAACTAATGAAAAACTGTTTTTT.

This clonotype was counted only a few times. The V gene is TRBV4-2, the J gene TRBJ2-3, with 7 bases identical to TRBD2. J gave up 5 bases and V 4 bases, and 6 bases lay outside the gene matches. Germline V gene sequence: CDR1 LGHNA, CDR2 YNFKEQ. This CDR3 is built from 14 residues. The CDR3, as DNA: TGTGCCAGCAGCCGAAGCGGGACGGGAGATACGCAGTATTTT. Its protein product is CASSRSGTGDTQYF.

In DNA form, the CDR3 reads TGTGCCAGTAGTATAGGATCGGTCTACGAGCAGTACTTC. Its translation: CASSIGSVYEQYF. The rearrangement links TRBV19 to TRBJ2-7; D is ambiguous. Trimming took 1 base from V and 3 from J, leaving 7 bases between them. Germline V gene lookup returns CDR1 LNHDA and CDR2 SQIVND (reference sequence). The CDR3 length is 13 residues.